Sequencing of this T cell receptor beta chain was carried out in a study of early T cells in non-severe SARS-CoV-2 infection. Only a few counts were recorded for this clonotype. Its matching antigen is unknown. Separate cDNA molecules each had unique molecular identifiers attached to them. TCRdb reprocessed the 5' RACE reads via MiXCR and lists one record per CDR3 protein. Of about 77,000 distinct CDR3 sequences in the sample, less than 15% were seen once. Study findings and constraints: Matching with VDJdb favored anti-spike CD8 responses (missing private and CD4 specificities).

This CDR3 region has 12 residues. The V and J ends lost 3 bases and 2 bases respectively, with 8 bases between them. Germline CDR1 DFQATT, CDR2 SNEGSKA (reference sequence). This sequence joins TRBV20-1 and TRBJ2-7, with unresolved D. The receptor comes from an adult who was a healthcare worker with PCR-confirmed SARS-CoV-2 infection or an uninfected control (not recorded which). The donor label of this sample is uncertain. Sequenced material: whole blood, taken at baseline. CDR3 DNA: TGCAGTGCTAGCGAGAACACCTACGAGCAGTACTTC. Protein product: CSASENTYEQYF.